There are a few counts of the clone carrying this T cell receptor beta chain. What it recognizes is unknown. With a J-beta primer mix and a sample-barcoded 5' primer, a second PCR ran 7 to 11 cycles. TCRdb ran MiXCR on the 5' RACE reads and lists one entry per CDR3 protein. The table lists fewer than 2,000,000 distinct CDR3 sequences, 34% of them singletons. Donors gave ten milliliters of peripheral blood apiece. These data come from a study of blood T cells in healthy people across ages. Study results and limitations: Because donor CMV status was unknown, expanded clonotype changes were possibly confounded.

Trimming stripped 6 bases from V and 7 bases from J, with 10 bases between. Germline-derived CDR1 and CDR2 are DFQATT and SNEGSKA (reference sequence). This CDR3 has 10 amino acids. The sequence was collected from a woman aged 25 to 39 in good health. The chain combines TRBV20-1 with TRBJ2-7, with D unclear. The sequencing sample was made of blood. The CDR3 sequence is CSARPGEQYF. The CDR3 nucleotides are TGCAGTGCGCGCCCTGGGGAGCAGTACTTC.